The sequence of this T cell receptor beta chain was determined in a study of OX40 agonist ivuxolimab in advanced cancers. Study results and caveats: Expanded clones belonging to CD8+ T cells outnumbered, on average, those of CD4+. Which antigen the expanded peripheral T cells recognized is unknown. At doses 0.1 to 3.0 mg/kg, CD4+ and CD8+ clones expanded.

The germline V and J ends were trimmed by 7 bases and 2 bases, with 14 bases remaining between them. This CDR3 region has 13 residues. Germline V gene lookup returns CDR1 SQVTM and CDR2 ANQGSEA. Assay used: immunoSEQ multiplex PCR; TCRdb lists only in-frame clones, some missing. The sample yields roughly 54,000 clones, 80% to 90% seen once. With regard to this clone: Antigen: not known.

The receptor's source is an adult with an advanced solid tumor such as melanoma, head and neck, liver or kidney cancer. This rearrangement joins TRBV29-1 to TRBJ1-2, with TRBD1 as a possible D gene (6 bases). This specimen was CD4+ or CD8+ T cells sorted from blood, taken in a trial of the OX40 agonist ivuxolimab. The DNA of the CDR3 is TGCAGCGGACAACTCACAGGGAACTATGGCTACACCTTC. Amino acids: CSGQLTGNYGYTF.